This TCR beta chain is from a study of cytomegalovirus exposure and HLA in healthy donors. Germline CDR1 and CDR2: SGHRS and YFSETQ. Between the trimmed V and J ends, which lost 8 bases and 2 bases, there was a span of 29 bases. The CDR3 has 19 residues. Primers for the PCR totalled 60 Vbeta and 13 Jbeta. Repertoires were generated with immunoSEQ multiplex PCR, while TCRdb's copy carries only in-frame clones and drops some. The sample consists of around 150,000 clones, 80% of them appearing once. Sequencing used PBMCs. The V gene is TRBV5-1, the J gene TRBJ2-1; D possibly corresponds to TRBD2 (7 bases). This TCR was sampled from a male donor in good health and CMV-seropositive. CDR3 nucleotide sequence: TGCGCCAGGGTCCATTGTCGGGACTACAGGGAATTCACCTACAATGAGCAGTTCTTC. Its translation: CARVHCRDYREFTYNEQFF.